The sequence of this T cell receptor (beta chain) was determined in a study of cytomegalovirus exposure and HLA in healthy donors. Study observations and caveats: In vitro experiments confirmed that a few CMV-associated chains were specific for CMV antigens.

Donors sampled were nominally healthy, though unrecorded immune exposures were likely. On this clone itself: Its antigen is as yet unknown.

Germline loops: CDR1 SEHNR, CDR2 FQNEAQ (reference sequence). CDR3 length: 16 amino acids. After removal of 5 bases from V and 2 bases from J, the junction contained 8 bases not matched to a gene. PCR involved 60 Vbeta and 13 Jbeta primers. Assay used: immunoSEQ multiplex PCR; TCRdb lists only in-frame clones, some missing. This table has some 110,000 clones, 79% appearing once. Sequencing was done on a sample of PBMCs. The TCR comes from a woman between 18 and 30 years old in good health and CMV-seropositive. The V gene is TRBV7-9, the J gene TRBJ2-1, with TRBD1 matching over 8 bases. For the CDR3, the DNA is TGTGCCAGCAGCCCTCGACAGGGGTCCCCCTACAATGAGCAGTTCTTC. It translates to CASSPRQGSPYNEQFF.